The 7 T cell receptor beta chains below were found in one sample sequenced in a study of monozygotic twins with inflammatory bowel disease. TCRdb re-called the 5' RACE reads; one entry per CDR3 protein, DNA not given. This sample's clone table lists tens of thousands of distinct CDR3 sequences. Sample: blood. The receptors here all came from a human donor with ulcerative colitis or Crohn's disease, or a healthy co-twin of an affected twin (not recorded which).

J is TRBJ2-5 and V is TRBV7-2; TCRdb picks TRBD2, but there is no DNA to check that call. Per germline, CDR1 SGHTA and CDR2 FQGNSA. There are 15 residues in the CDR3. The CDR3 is CASSEELARGETQYF.

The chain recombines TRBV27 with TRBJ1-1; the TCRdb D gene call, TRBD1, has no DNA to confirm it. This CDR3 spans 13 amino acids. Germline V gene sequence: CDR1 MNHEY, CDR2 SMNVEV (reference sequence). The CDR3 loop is CTSSRAVRTEAFF.

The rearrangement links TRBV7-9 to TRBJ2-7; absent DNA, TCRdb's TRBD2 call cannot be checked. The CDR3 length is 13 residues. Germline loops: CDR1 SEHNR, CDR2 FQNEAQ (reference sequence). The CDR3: CASSLEALYEQYF.

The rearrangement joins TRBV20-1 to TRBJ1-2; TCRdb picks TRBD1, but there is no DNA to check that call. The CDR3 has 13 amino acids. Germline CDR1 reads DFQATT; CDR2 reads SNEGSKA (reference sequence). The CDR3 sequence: CSAKDRCGYGYTF.

CDR3 protein: CGAGTIANYGYTF. This chain joins TRBV20-1 and TRBJ1-2; TCRdb outputs TRBD1, but without DNA this stays unchecked. CDR1 is DFQATT and CDR2 is SNEGSKA in the germline V gene (reference sequence). The CDR3 spans 13 residues.

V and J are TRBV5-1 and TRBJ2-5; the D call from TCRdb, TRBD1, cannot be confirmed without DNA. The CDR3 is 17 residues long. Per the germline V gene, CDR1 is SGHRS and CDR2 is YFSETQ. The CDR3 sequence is CASSLTLTGGTQETQYF.

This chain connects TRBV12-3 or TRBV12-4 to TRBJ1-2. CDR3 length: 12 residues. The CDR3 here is CASSPTGLGYTF.